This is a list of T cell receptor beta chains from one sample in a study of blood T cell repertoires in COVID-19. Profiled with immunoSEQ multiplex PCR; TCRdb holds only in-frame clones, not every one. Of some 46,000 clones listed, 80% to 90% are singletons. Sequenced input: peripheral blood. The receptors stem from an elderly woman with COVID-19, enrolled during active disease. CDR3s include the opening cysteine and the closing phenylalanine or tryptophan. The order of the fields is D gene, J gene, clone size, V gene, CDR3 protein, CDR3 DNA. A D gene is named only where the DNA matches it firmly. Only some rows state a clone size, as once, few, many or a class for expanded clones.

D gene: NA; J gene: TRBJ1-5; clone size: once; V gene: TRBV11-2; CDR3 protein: CASSFRVGQPQHF; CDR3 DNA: TGTGCCAGCAGCTTCAGGGTGGGCCAGCCCCAGCATTTT
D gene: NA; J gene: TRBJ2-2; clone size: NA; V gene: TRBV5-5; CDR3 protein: CASSLKGGLGAGELFF; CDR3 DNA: TGTGCCAGCAGCTTGAAGGGCGGACTGGGCGCCGGGGAGCTGTTTTTT
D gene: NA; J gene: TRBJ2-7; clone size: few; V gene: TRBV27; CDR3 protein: CASSLWQNTYEQYF; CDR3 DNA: TGTGCCAGCAGTTTATGGCAGAATACCTACGAGCAGTACTTC
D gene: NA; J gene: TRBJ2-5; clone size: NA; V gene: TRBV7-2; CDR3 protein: CASSSNRGKETQYF; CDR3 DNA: TGTGCCAGCAGCTCCAATCGGGGAAAAGAGACCCAGTACTTC
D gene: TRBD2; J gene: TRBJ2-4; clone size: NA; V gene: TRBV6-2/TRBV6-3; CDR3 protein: CASSLGRRITKNIQYF; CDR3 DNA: TGTGCCAGCAGCCTCGGGAGGCGAATTACCAAAAACATTCAGTACTTC
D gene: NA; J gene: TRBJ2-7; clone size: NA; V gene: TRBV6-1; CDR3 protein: CASSEGQNSYEQYF; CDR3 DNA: TGTGCCAGCAGTGAAGGACAGAACTCCTACGAGCAGTACTTC
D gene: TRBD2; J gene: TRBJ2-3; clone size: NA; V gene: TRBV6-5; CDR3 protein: CASGLTSGSGNTQYF; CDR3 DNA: TGTGCCAGCGGACTGACTAGCGGGAGTGGAAATACGCAGTATTTT
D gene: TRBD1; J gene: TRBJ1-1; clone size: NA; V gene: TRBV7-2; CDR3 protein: CASSLDRGNTEAFF; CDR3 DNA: TGTGCCAGCAGCTTAGACAGGGGAAACACTGAAGCTTTCTTT
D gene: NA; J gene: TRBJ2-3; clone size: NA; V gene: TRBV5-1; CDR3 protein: CASSLMAGSTDTQYF; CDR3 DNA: TGCGCCAGCAGCTTGATGGCGGGGAGCACAGATACGCAGTATTTT
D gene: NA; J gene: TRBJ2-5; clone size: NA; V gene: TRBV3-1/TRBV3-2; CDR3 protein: CASSQARRLETQYF; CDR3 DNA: TGTGCCAGCAGCCAGGCCCGGAGGTTGGAGACCCAGTACTTC
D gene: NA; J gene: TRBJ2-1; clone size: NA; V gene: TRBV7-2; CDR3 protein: CASSLGGGPYNEQFF; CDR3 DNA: TGTGCCAGCAGCTTAGGAGGGGGTCCGTACAATGAGCAGTTCTTC
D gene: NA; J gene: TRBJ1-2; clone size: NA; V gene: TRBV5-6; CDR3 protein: CASSLVGRLNYGYTF; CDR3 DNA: TGTGCCAGCAGCTTAGTCGGCAGGTTGAACTATGGCTACACCTTC
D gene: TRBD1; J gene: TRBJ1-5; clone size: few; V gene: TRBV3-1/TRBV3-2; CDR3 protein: CASSLGQLNQPQHF; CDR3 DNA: TGTGCCAGCAGCTTGGGACAGCTCAATCAGCCCCAGCATTTT
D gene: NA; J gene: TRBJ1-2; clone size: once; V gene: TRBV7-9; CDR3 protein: CASSLPVPPLNYGYTF; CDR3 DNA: TGTGCCAGCAGCTTACCTGTGCCCCCTCTAAACTATGGCTACACCTTC
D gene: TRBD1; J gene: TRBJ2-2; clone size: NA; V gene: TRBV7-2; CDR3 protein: CASRQQGVGELFF; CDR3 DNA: TGTGCCAGCAGACAACAGGGGGTCGGGGAGCTGTTTTTT
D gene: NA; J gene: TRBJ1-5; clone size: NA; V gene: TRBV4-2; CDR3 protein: CASSPNQGNGQPQHF; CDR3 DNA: TGTGCCAGCAGCCCGAATCAGGGGAACGGTCAGCCCCAGCATTTT
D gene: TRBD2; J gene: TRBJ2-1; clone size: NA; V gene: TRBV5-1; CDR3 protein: CASSLGGTSQFF; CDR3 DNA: TGCGCCAGCAGCTTGGGTGGGACTAGTCAGTTCTTC
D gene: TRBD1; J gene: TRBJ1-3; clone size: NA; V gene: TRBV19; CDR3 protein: CASSPGQAPRNTIYF; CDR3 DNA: TGTGCCAGTAGTCCCGGACAGGCCCCTAGGAACACCATATATTTT
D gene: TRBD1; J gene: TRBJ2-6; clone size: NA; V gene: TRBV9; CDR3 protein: CASSASGQGALGANVLTF; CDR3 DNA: TGTGCCAGCAGCGCCTCTGGACAGGGGGCGCTTGGGGCCAACGTCCTGACTTTC
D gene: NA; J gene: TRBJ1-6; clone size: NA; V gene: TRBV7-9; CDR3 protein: CASSRDTSPLHF; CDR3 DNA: TGTGCCAGCAGCCGGGACACGTCACCCCTCCACTTT
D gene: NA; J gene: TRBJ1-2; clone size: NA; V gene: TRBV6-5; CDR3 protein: CASTRGQPGNYGYTF; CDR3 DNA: TGTGCCAGCACCCGAGGGCAGCCCGGGAACTATGGCTACACCTTC
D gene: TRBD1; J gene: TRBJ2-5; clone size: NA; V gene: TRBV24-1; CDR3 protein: CATSDPGQGGETQYF; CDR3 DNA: TGTGCCACCAGTGATCCGGGACAGGGTGGAGAGACCCAGTACTTC
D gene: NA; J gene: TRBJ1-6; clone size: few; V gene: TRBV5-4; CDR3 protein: CASSSIIRTANSPLHF; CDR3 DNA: TGTGCCAGCAGCTCAATCATCAGGACTGCCAATTCACCCCTCCACTTT
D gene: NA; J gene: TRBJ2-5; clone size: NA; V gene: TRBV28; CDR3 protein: CASSPPGTPETQYF; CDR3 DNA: TGTGCCAGCAGCCCGCCAGGGACTCCAGAGACCCAGTACTTC
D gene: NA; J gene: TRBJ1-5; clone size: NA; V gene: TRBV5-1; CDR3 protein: CASSLSGGPYSNQPQHF; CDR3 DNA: TGCGCCAGCAGCTTGTCGGGGGGGCCATATAGCAATCAGCCCCAGCATTTT
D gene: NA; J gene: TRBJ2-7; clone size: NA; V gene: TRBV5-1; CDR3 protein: CASSLTGSSSYEQYF; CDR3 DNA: TGCGCCAGCAGCTTAACAGGCTCAAGCTCCTACGAGCAGTACTTC
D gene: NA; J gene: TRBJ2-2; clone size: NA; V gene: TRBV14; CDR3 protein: CASSQDQGINTGELFF; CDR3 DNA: TGTGCCAGCAGCCAAGATCAGGGTATAAACACCGGGGAGCTGTTTTTT
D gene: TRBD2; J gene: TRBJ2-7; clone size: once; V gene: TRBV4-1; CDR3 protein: CASSQLAGANYEQYF; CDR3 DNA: TGCGCCAGCAGCCAACTAGCGGGCGCGAACTACGAGCAGTACTTC
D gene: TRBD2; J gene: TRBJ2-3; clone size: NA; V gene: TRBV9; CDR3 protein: CASSVGTSGRGTDTQYF; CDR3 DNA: TGTGCCAGCAGCGTAGGGACTAGCGGGAGAGGTACAGATACGCAGTATTTT
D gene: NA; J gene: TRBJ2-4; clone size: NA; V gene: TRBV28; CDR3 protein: CASSSQGRNIQYF; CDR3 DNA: TGTGCCAGCAGTTCTCAGGGGAGAAACATTCAGTACTTC
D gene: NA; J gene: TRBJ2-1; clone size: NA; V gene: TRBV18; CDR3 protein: CASSAAPEQFF; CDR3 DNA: TGTGCCAGCTCAGCGGCGCCGGAGCAGTTCTTC
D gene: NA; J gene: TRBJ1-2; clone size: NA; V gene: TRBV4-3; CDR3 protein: CASSRLAEDYGYTF; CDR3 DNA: TGCGCCAGCAGCCGATTGGCAGAAGATTATGGCTACACCTTC
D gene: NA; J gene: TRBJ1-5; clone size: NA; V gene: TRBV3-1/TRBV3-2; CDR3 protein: CASSPSGGNQPQHF; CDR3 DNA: TGTGCCAGCAGCCCGTCAGGGGGCAATCAGCCCCAGCATTTT
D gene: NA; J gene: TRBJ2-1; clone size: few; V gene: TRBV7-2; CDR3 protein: CASTPWRPNYNEQFF; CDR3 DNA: TGTGCCAGCACCCCCTGGCGGCCCAATTACAATGAGCAGTTCTTC
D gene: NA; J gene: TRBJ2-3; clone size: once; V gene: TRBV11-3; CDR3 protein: CASSLEGRADTQYF; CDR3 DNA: TGTGCCAGCAGCTTAGAGGGGAGAGCAGATACGCAGTATTTT
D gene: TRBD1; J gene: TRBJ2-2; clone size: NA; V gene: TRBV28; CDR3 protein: CASSLTPGGAVGELFF; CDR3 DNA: TGTGCCAGCAGTTTAACCCCAGGGGGCGCGGTCGGGGAGCTGTTTTTT
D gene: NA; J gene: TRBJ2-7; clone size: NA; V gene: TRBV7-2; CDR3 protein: CASSLDRFYEQYF; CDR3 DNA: TGTGCCAGCAGCTTAGATCGGTTCTACGAGCAGTACTTC
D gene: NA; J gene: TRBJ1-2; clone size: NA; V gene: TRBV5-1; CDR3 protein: CASSWGDGGYTF; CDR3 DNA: TGCGCCAGCAGCTGGGGGGATGGTGGCTACACCTTC
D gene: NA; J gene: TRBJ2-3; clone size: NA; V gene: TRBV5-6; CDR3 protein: CASSFVGASTDTQYF; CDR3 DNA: TGTGCCAGCAGCTTTGTGGGAGCTAGCACAGATACGCAGTATTTT
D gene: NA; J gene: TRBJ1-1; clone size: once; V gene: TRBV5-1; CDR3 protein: CASSHRVSTEAFF; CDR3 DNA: TGCGCCAGCAGCCACAGGGTTTCCACTGAAGCTTTCTTT
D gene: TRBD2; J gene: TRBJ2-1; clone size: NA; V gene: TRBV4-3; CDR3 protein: CASSQGGPGLAGGNEQFF; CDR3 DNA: TGCGCCAGCAGCCAAGGGGGGCCGGGACTAGCGGGGGGGAATGAGCAGTTCTTC
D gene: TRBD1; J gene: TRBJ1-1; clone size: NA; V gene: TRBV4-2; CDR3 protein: CASSPTTAGTGITEAFF; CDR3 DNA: TGTGCCAGCAGCCCCACAACAGCGGGGACAGGGATTACTGAAGCTTTCTTT
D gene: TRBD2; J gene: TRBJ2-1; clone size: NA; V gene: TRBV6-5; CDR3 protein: CASSYRRTSGPNEQFF; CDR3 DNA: TGTGCCAGCAGTTATCGAAGGACTAGCGGACCCAATGAGCAGTTCTTC